These 2 T cell receptor beta chains came from one sample sequenced in a study of T cell changes during pregnancy in multiple sclerosis. Data came from immunoSEQ multiplex PCR; TCRdb stores just in-frame clones and leaves some out. The table shows fewer than 130,000 clones, with roughly 92% occurring only once. The sequenced sample was peripheral blood, obtained after pregnancy. The receptors were sampled from a female donor with multiple sclerosis, enrolled in a pregnancy study.

The chain is built from TRBV19 and TRBJ1-2, with a tentative D call TRBD1 (5 bases). CDR3 length: 14 amino acids. The V end was cut by 5 bases, the J end by 4 bases, with 14 bases between. The V gene's germline CDR1 is LNHDA and CDR2 SQIVND (reference sequence). Here the CDR3 DNA reads TGTGCCAGTAGTGGCCGGGGGGAGAGCTATGGCTACACCTTC. Translation gives CASSGRGESYGYTF.

This sequence joins TRBV2 and TRBJ2-7, with TRBD1 matching over 8 bases. CDR3 length: 14 amino acids. V lost 1 base, J lost 4 bases, and 3 bases stayed unmatched. Per the germline V gene, CDR1 is SNHLY and CDR2 is FYNNEI. This CDR3 is CASSEGQGAYEQYF. The CDR3 coding sequence is TGTGCCAGCAGTGAAGGTCAGGGGGCATACGAGCAGTACTTC.